These 24 T cell receptor beta chains came from one sample sequenced in a study of cytomegalovirus exposure and HLA in healthy donors. Primers for the PCR totalled 60 Vbeta and 13 Jbeta. Profiling relied on immunoSEQ multiplex PCR, and the TCRdb table lists in-frame clones only, not all of them. Of some 120,000 clones listed, 74% are singletons. The sequencing input was PBMCs. These TCRs come from a woman between 50 and 59 years old in good health and CMV-seropositive.

This chain joins TRBV7-2 and TRBJ1-3; TRBD1 is a possible D gene (5 bases). With 3 bases removed from V and 0 bases from J, the gap between germline ends came to 12 bases. Germline CDR1 SGHTA, CDR2 FQGNSA. The CDR3 length is 16 residues. Here the CDR3 DNA reads TGTGCCAGCAGCTTGGACGGACACGGCTCTGGAAACACCATATATTTT. Translation: CASSLDGHGSGNTIYF. The whole variable domain, remainder taken from reference TRBV7-2 and TRBJ1-3, is GAGVSQSPSNKVTEKGKDVELRCDPISGHTALYWYRQSLGQGLEFLIYFQGNSAPDKSGLPSDRFSAERTGGSVSTLTIQRTQQEDSAVYLCASSLDGHGSGNTIYFGEGSWLTVV.

Only a few counts were recorded for this clone. This chain links TRBV5-1 with TRBJ2-7; the match to TRBD2 covers 14 bases. V lost 0 bases and J lost 1; bases outside the gene matches: 3. Germline CDR1 SGHRS, CDR2 YFSETQ. The CDR3 totals 17 residues. CDR3 protein: CASSLGGLAGESYEQYF. CDR3 sequence (DNA): TGCGCCAGCAGCTTGGGGGGACTAGCGGGGGAGTCCTACGAGCAGTACTTC.

V usage is TRBV6-5 and J usage is TRBJ1-4, with D uncertain. The CDR3 covers 14 residues. Per germline, CDR1 MNHEY and CDR2 SVGAGI. Trimming cost V 6 bases and J 4 bases, with 12 bases left between them. The CDR3 region is CASRLGGLNEKLFF. CDR3 coding DNA: TGTGCCAGCAGGCTGGGAGGGCTTAATGAAAAACTGTTTTTT.

CDR3 DNA: TGTGCCAGCTCACCACAGGGGGAGGAGACCCAGTACTTC. This sequence encodes CASSPQGEETQYF. V is TRBV18 and J is TRBJ2-5, with D perhaps TRBD1 (6 bases). Germline values: CDR1 KGHSH, CDR2 LQKENI. The CDR3 has 13 amino acids. With 1 base removed from V and 5 bases from J, the gap between germline ends came to 8 bases.

As concerns this clone: At one of its ends the junction is not consistent with the germline gene, which may arise from a read error. The chain combines TRBV2 with TRBJ2-1; D perhaps matches TRBD2 (6 bases). The CDR3 is 12 amino acids. Germline V lookup: CDR1 SNHLY, CDR2 FYNNEI. The CDR3 bases are TGTGCCAGCAGTGTGTTGCGGGGTATGCGTATCTTC. It codes for CASSVLRGMRIF.

This clone has just a few counts. This chain joins TRBV7-8 and TRBJ1-4; 9 bases map to TRBD1. Germline V CDR1 and CDR2: SGHVS, FQNEAQ. The CDR3 consists of 15 residues. Losses at the gene ends were 5 bases for V and 3 bases for J; bases not matched to a gene: 4. The CDR3 DNA sequence: TGTGCCAGCAGCATCGGACAGGGGCCTAATGAAAAACTGTTTTTT. It codes for CASSIGQGPNEKLFF.

The chain combines TRBV11-3 with TRBJ1-2; perhaps TRBD1 as D (6 bases). The CDR3 loop spans 18 amino acids. From germline, CDR1 is SGHNT and CDR2 YENEEA. The germline V and J ends were trimmed by 2 bases and 0 bases, with 19 bases remaining between them. The CDR3 sequence: CASSLRGRYRAANYGYTF. The CDR3 nucleotides are TGTGCCAGCAGCTTAAGGGGAAGGTACAGGGCCGCTAACTATGGCTACACCTTC.

The V gene is TRBV5-4, the J gene TRBJ1-2; TRBD1 agrees at 10 bases. The trim removed 5 bases at V and 7 bases at J, leaving 8 bases unmatched. The CDR3 totals 14 residues. Germline values: CDR1 SGHNT, CDR2 YYREEE (reference sequence). The CDR3 region is CASSPDRGWLGYTF. The CDR3 nucleotides read TGTGCCAGCAGTCCGGACAGGGGGTGGCTTGGCTACACCTTC.

In the case of this clone: The junction shows a germline mismatch at one end, possibly a read error. The CDR3 loop is CASSSGTGSNF. CDR3 coding DNA: TGTGCCAGCAGCTCCGGGACAGGGTCGAATTTT. V usage is TRBV2 and J usage is TRBJ2-3; 9 nucleotides agree with TRBD1. The CDR3 is 11 residues long. Germline loops: CDR1 SNHLY, CDR2 FYNNEI.

V gene TRBV18 combines with J gene TRBJ1-2; possible D gene TRBD1, 6 bases. Germline lookup yields CDR1 KGHSH and CDR2 LQKENI. The V end lost 0 bases, the J end lost 7 bases, and 18 bases lay between the germline ends. The CDR3 extends over 16 amino acids. In DNA, the CDR3 is TGTGCCAGCTCACCACCGGGGTTGCAGGGGCGCGGTGGCTACACCTTC. Its translation is CASSPPGLQGRGGYTF.

The V gene is TRBV27, the J gene TRBJ1-2; D not resolved. This CDR3 spans 16 amino acids. Germline V gene lookup returns CDR1 MNHEY and CDR2 SMNVEV (reference sequence). V was pared by 0 bases and J by 8 bases, with 19 bases between. The CDR3, as DNA: TGTGCCAGCAGTTTATCGACGGCAGAGGTCGAATGGGGCTACACCTTC. It specifies CASSLSTAEVEWGYTF.

J is TRBJ2-1 and V is TRBV4-1, with D possibly matching TRBD1 (6 bases). Germline V lookup: CDR1 MGHRA, CDR2 YSYEKL. The germline V and J ends were trimmed by 4 bases and 10 bases, with 8 bases remaining between them. CDR3 size: 11 residues. For the CDR3, the DNA is TGCGCCAGCAGCCCCGGGACAGAGCAGTTCTTC. Translation gives CASSPGTEQFF.

J is TRBJ2-3 and V is TRBV9; TRBD2 aligns across 8 bases. After removal of 3 bases from V and 4 bases from J, the junction contained 7 bases not matched to a gene. The CDR3 has 15 residues. Germline V gene data show CDR1 as SGDLS and CDR2 as YYNGEE. CDR3 DNA: TGTGCCAGCAGCGCAAGCGGGGGCATCGCAGATACGCAGTATTTT. As protein: CASSASGGIADTQYF.

The chain couples TRBV5-1 to TRBJ2-5; D is unclear. The CDR3 runs to 13 residues. V gave up 4 bases and J gave up 1 base, with 8 bases separating them. Germline CDR1 is SGHRS and CDR2 is YFSETQ. CDR3 sequence reads: CASSNGAQETQYF. The CDR3 nucleotides are TGCGCCAGCAGCAACGGAGCCCAAGAGACCCAGTACTTC. The whole variable domain, filled in from reference TRBV5-1 and TRBJ2-5, reads KAGVTQTPRYLIKTRGQQVTLSCSPISGHRSVSWYQQTPGQGLQFLFEYFSETQRNKGNFPGRFSGRQFSNSRSEMNVSTLELGDSALYLCASSNGAQETQYFGPGTRLLVL.

A few counts support this clone. This chain links TRBV7-2 with TRBJ2-7; D call uncertain. The germline gives CDR1 SGHTA, CDR2 FQGNSA. The CDR3 runs to 13 residues. With 1 base removed from V and 2 bases from J, the gap between germline ends came to 6 bases. For the CDR3, the DNA is TGTGCCAGCAGCTTAGGAGGTCCCTACGAGCAGTACTTC. This gives the protein CASSLGGPYEQYF.

This clone was picked up a small number of times. V gene TRBV4-1 combines with J gene TRBJ2-5; D ambiguous. The CDR3 has 13 residues. Trimming stripped 6 bases from V and 5 bases from J, with 13 bases between. Germline CDR1 is MGHRA and CDR2 is YSYEKL. CDR3: CASSPRRVETQYF. The DNA of the CDR3 is TGCGCCAGCAGTCCCCGCCGCGTCGAGACCCAGTACTTC.

The rearrangement links TRBV7-2 to TRBJ1-4; 8 bases agree with TRBD1. V gave up 5 bases and J gave up 8 bases; unmatched junction bases: 10. Germline CDR1 reads SGHTA; CDR2 reads FQGNSA. The CDR3 spans 15 residues. The CDR3 here is CASSIQPGQGEKLFF. CDR3 DNA sequence: TGTGCCAGCAGCATTCAACCCGGACAGGGCGAAAAACTGTTTTTT. The full variable domain, in which reference TRBV7-2 and TRBJ1-4 provide the parts outside the CDR3, is GAGVSQSPSNKVTEKGKDVELRCDPISGHTALYWYRQSLGQGLEFLIYFQGNSAPDKSGLPSDRFSAERTGGSVSTLTIQRTQQEDSAVYLCASSIQPGQGEKLFFGSGTQLSVL.

This clone was seen a handful of times. The rearrangement uses TRBV4-3 and TRBJ2-1; 8 nucleotides agree with TRBD2. The CDR3 is 15 residues long. With V trimmed by 3 bases and J by 9 bases, 10 bases remained unmatched. The germline gives CDR1 LGHNA, CDR2 YSLEER. CDR3 sequence (DNA): TGCGCCAGCAGCCACGGACCGGGACTAGACGGTGAGCAGTTCTTC. The encoded protein is CASSHGPGLDGEQFF.

The table lists this clone with a few counts. The chain combines TRBV2 with TRBJ2-1; D is unresolved. Germline CDR1 SNHLY, CDR2 FYNNEI. This CDR3 region has 14 residues. V gave up 4 bases and J gave up 4 bases, with 11 bases separating them. The CDR3 reads CASSGDSRYNEQFF. As DNA, the CDR3 is TGTGCCAGCAGTGGCGACTCAAGATACAATGAGCAGTTCTTC.

The gene calls are TRBV2 and TRBJ2-5, with 11 bases fitting TRBD2. V lost 3 bases to trimming and J lost 6 bases; unmatched junction nucleotides: 12. CDR1 and CDR2 from the germline V gene are SNHLY and FYNNEI. This CDR3 is built from 17 residues. The DNA for the CDR3 is TGTGCCAGCAGTGAGCTAGCGGGGGGCCGTAGTGGAAAGACCCAGTACTTC. Its translation: CASSELAGGRSGKTQYF.

V is TRBV23-1 and J is TRBJ2-1, with 11 bases matching TRBD2. TRBV23-1 is annotated as an ORF whose role is uncertain. The junction had 5 bases not matched to a gene; V was cut back by 5 bases and J by 2 bases. The CDR3 loop spans 16 amino acids. The CDR3, as DNA: TGCGCCAGCAGTTCCATTAGCGGGGGGGCCTACAATGAGCAGTTCTTC. Translated, it gives CASSSISGGAYNEQFF.

J is TRBJ2-5 and V is TRBV18; D might be TRBD1 (8 bases). The CDR3 runs to 15 residues. CDR1 is KGHSH, CDR2 LQKENI, per germline. Trimming cost V 1 base and J 5 bases, with 14 bases left between them. The CDR3 coding sequence is TGTGCCAGCTCACCACGGACAGGGAGGGGGGAGACCCAGTACTTC. This translates into CASSPRTGRGETQYF.

V usage is TRBV5-5 and J usage is TRBJ2-5, with no clear D. Trimming removed 10 bases from V and 5 bases from J, with 9 bases in between. Germline V gene lookup returns CDR1 SGHKS and CDR2 YYEKEE (reference sequence). The CDR3 length is 10 residues. This CDR3 is CALPRETQYF. The CDR3 DNA sequence: TGTGCCCTCCCCCGGGAGACCCAGTACTTC.

The V and J genes are TRBV7-3 and TRBJ2-5; D not certain. CDR3 length: 13 residues. V was shortened by 1 base and J by 2 bases, with 5 bases between the two germline ends. The germline V gene has CDR1 SGHTA and CDR2 FQGTGA. As DNA, the CDR3 is TGTGCCAGCAGCTTAAGCAGGCAAGAGACCCAGTACTTC. Translated, it gives CASSLSRQETQYF.